Following are 20 T cell receptor beta chains from one sample sequenced in a study of cytomegalovirus exposure and HLA in healthy donors. PCR primers comprised 60 Vbeta and 13 Jbeta primers. The data were produced by immunoSEQ multiplex PCR, yet TCRdb's version contains in-frame clones alone and is incomplete. The profile shows 140,000 or so clones, approximately 72% of them singletons. The sequencing input was PBMCs. The receptors were sampled from a man aged 35-49 years in good health and CMV-seronegative.

The V and J genes are TRBV6-5 and TRBJ2-7; 7 bases are a match to TRBD1. Germline-derived CDR1 and CDR2 are MNHEY and SVGAGI. The CDR3 contains 15 residues. The V segment lost 5 bases and the J segment 0 bases; nucleotides outside the gene matches: 7. The CDR3 nucleotides are TGTGCCAGCAGTCCCGGGACAGTCAGCTCCTACGAGCAGTACTTC. This sequence encodes CASSPGTVSSYEQYF.

The chain couples TRBV18 to TRBJ1-1, with 9 bases fitting TRBD1. V shed 0 bases, J shed 1 base, and the junction held 0 bases outside the gene matches. The CDR3 covers 15 residues. Per germline, CDR1 KGHSH and CDR2 LQKENI. The CDR3 DNA follows: TGTGCCAGCTCACCACCGGACAGGGGGAACACTGAAGCTTTCTTT. Translating it yields CASSPPDRGNTEAFF. Drawing the rest from reference TRBV18 and TRBJ1-1, the complete variable domain is NAGVMQNPRHLVRRRGQEARLRCSPMKGHSHVYWYRQLPEEGLKFMVYLQKENIIDESGMPKERFSAEFPKEGPSILRIQQVVRGDSAAYFCASSPPDRGNTEAFFGQGTRLTVV.

This clone was picked up one time. The J gene is TRBJ1-5, the V gene TRBV6-1; possibly TRBD1 for D (6 bases). The V gene's germline CDR1 is MNHNS and CDR2 SASEGT. Trimming pared 7 bases from V and 0 bases from J, leaving 22 bases between. The CDR3 loop spans 18 amino acids. Here the CDR3 reads CASNEYRGQGFSNQPQHF. The CDR3 coding sequence is TGTGCCAGCAATGAGTATCGTGGCCAGGGGTTTAGCAATCAGCCCCAGCATTTT.

This clone came up once. The genes are TRBV6-1 and TRBJ1-1, with 10 bases identical to TRBD1. Per the germline V gene, CDR1 is MNHNS and CDR2 is SASEGT. The CDR3 totals 14 residues. J gave up 3 bases and V 5 bases, and 3 bases lay outside the gene matches. In DNA, the CDR3 is TGTGCCAGCAGTAGACAGGGGGCGGACACTGAAGCTTTCTTT. Translating gives CASSRQGADTEAFF.

The chain carries TRBV21-1 and TRBJ2-6; the table's D call, TRBD2, has no DNA check behind it. TRBV21-1 is a pseudogene locus. CDR3 length: 16 amino acids. CDR3 amino acids: CASSRRLEAGANVLTF. CDR3 sequence (DNA): TGTGCCAGCAGCCGGCGATTGGAGGCTGGGGCCAACGTCCTGACTTTC.

The CDR3 spells CASSLAIAGPYEQYF. The CDR3 bases are TGCGCCAGCAGCTTGGCAATAGCGGGCCCATACGAGCAGTACTTC. The genes are TRBV5-1 and TRBJ2-7; 7 bases line up with TRBD2. With V trimmed by 0 bases and J by 4 bases, 7 bases remained unmatched. The germline gives CDR1 SGHRS, CDR2 YFSETQ. The CDR3 runs to 15 residues.

The V and J genes are TRBV15 and TRBJ2-1; 7 bases map to TRBD1. The J segment lost 8 bases and the V segment lost 0 bases, leaving 7 bases of the junction unmatched. CDR3 length: 15 amino acids. Germline CDR1 and CDR2: LNHNV and YYDKDF (reference sequence). The CDR3 reads CATSRDRDRFHEQFF. In nucleotides, the CDR3 is TGTGCCACCAGCAGAGATAGGGACAGATTCCATGAGCAGTTCTTC.

The rearrangement joins TRBV6-5 to TRBJ2-7, with 7 bases matching TRBD1. The CDR3 spans 16 residues. The V segment lost 0 bases and the J segment 3 bases; nucleotides outside the gene matches: 8. From germline, CDR1 is MNHEY and CDR2 SVGAGI. The CDR3 is CASSYSKLTGYYEQYF. CDR3 sequence (DNA): TGTGCCAGCAGTTACTCGAAGTTGACAGGGTACTACGAGCAGTACTTC.

The chain recombines TRBV6-1 with TRBJ1-1, with D possibly matching TRBD1 (6 bases). Germline V lookup: CDR1 MNHNS, CDR2 SASEGT. Trimming removed 3 bases at V and 1 base at J, with 15 bases between. The CDR3 is 16 amino acids. CDR3 nucleotides: TGTGCCAGCAGTGATGCCCACGGCAGGGGGAACACTGAAGCTTTCTTT. Protein product: CASSDAHGRGNTEAFF.

The chain employs TRBV7-2 and TRBJ2-1; D perhaps matches TRBD2 (6 bases). V lost 1 base and J 4 bases, leaving 8 bases between the germline ends. The CDR3 extends over 14 amino acids. The V gene's germline CDR1 is SGHTA and CDR2 FQGNSA. The CDR3 loop reads CASSLGDWYNEQFF. CDR3 DNA sequence: TGTGCCAGCAGCTTAGGGGACTGGTACAATGAGCAGTTCTTC.

The rearrangement uses TRBV18 and TRBJ2-7; TRBD2 is a possible D gene (5 bases). Trimming removed 2 bases from V and 0 bases from J, with 11 bases in between. The CDR3 has 15 amino acids. The germline gives CDR1 KGHSH, CDR2 LQKENI. CDR3 nucleotides: TGTGCCAGCTCACCATTTACGGGAAACTCCTACGAGCAGTACTTC. It translates to CASSPFTGNSYEQYF.

The rearrangement uses TRBV15 and TRBJ2-7; maybe TRBD1 (5 bases). The V end lost 0 bases, the J end lost 4 bases, and 10 bases lay between the germline ends. CDR3 size: 14 residues. Germline lookup yields CDR1 LNHNV and CDR2 YYDKDF (reference sequence). The CDR3 region has the DNA TGTGCCACCAGCAGAGACCCTACAGGTTACGAGCAGTACTTC. This sequence encodes CATSRDPTGYEQYF.

The sample holds one count of this clone. This chain connects TRBV10-1 to TRBJ2-7; 10 positions match TRBD2. Germline V lookup: CDR1 WNHNN, CDR2 SYGVQD (reference sequence). Losses at the gene ends were 5 bases for V and 3 bases for J; bases not matched to a gene: 7. This CDR3 region has 15 residues. The CDR3 protein is CASSQREGLLYEQYF. The DNA for the CDR3 is TGCGCCAGCAGTCAGCGGGAGGGCCTCCTCTACGAGCAGTACTTC.

This chain links TRBV6-6 with TRBJ1-5, with TRBD1 as a possible D gene (5 bases). The germline V and J ends were trimmed by 6 bases and 4 bases, with 10 bases remaining between them. Per the germline V gene, CDR1 is MNHNY and CDR2 is SVGAGI (reference sequence). CDR3 length: 13 amino acids. CDR3 nucleotide sequence: TGTGCCAGCAGAGTCCGACAGAATCAGCCCCAGCATTTT. It encodes CASRVRQNQPQHF.

The gene calls are TRBV23-1 and TRBJ1-5, with D possibly TRBD1 on 5 matching bases. Being an ORF, TRBV23-1 has a function that is uncertain. This CDR3 region has 15 residues. The V end was cut by 5 bases, the J end by 7 bases, with 18 bases between. The CDR3 DNA reads TGCGCCAGCAGTGATAGAATGACAGTTGGACAGCCCCAGCATTTT. Translated: CASSDRMTVGQPQHF.

The V gene is TRBV5-1, the J gene TRBJ2-2, with D possibly being TRBD2 (6 bases). The CDR3 has 17 amino acids. Trimming removed 4 bases from V and 2 bases from J, with 18 bases in between. CDR1 SGHRS and CDR2 YFSETQ come from the germline V gene. The CDR3 region is CASSPWGVSSNTGELFF. The CDR3 DNA reads TGCGCCAGCAGCCCGTGGGGGGTCAGTTCCAACACCGGGGAGCTGTTTTTT. Filled out from reference TRBV5-1 and TRBJ2-2, the complete variable domain reads KAGVTQTPRYLIKTRGQQVTLSCSPISGHRSVSWYQQTPGQGLQFLFEYFSETQRNKGNFPGRFSGRQFSNSRSEMNVSTLELGDSALYLCASSPWGVSSNTGELFFGEGSRLTVL.

The rearrangement uses TRBV5-1 and TRBJ2-1; D possibly corresponds to TRBD1 (5 bases). CDR1 is SGHRS, CDR2 YFSETQ, per germline. V gave up 6 bases and J gave up 4 bases, with 20 bases separating them. The CDR3 runs to 16 residues. DNA for the CDR3: TGCGCCAGCAAGTATAGGGCTGGCGACAGTTACAATGAGCAGTTCTTC. This gives the protein CASKYRAGDSYNEQFF. Looking up the rest from reference TRBV5-1 and TRBJ2-1 gives the full variable domain: KAGVTQTPRYLIKTRGQQVTLSCSPISGHRSVSWYQQTPGQGLQFLFEYFSETQRNKGNFPGRFSGRQFSNSRSEMNVSTLELGDSALYLCASKYRAGDSYNEQFFGPGTRLTVL.

The chain uses TRBV9 and TRBJ1-3; TRBD1 matches 10 bases. Germline CDR1 is SGDLS and CDR2 is YYNGEE. This CDR3 region has 14 residues. V shed 8 bases and J 0 bases; nucleotides not matched to a gene: 2. The CDR3 sequence is CASGTGASGNTIYF. Written as DNA, the CDR3 is TGTGCCAGTGGGACAGGGGCCTCTGGAAACACCATATATTTT. Supplemented by reference TRBV9 and TRBJ1-3, the full variable domain reads DSGVTQTPKHLITATGQRVTLRCSPRSGDLSVYWYQQSLDQGLQFLIQYYNGEERAKGNILERFSAQQFPDLHSELNLSSLELGDSALYFCASGTGASGNTIYFGEGSWLTVV.

The chain is built from TRBV5-6 and TRBJ1-2; 7 nucleotides match TRBD1. V was clipped by 1 base and J by 5 bases; unmatched bases: 8. The CDR3 consists of 15 residues. Germline assignment: CDR1 SGHDT and CDR2 YYEEEE. The CDR3 protein is CASSLSLTGNYGYTF. As DNA, the CDR3 is TGTGCCAGCAGCTTGTCCCTGACAGGGAATTATGGCTACACCTTC.

This clone has just a few counts. The gene calls are TRBV2 and TRBJ1-5, with D tentatively TRBD1 (6 bases). The CDR3 contains 14 residues. CDR1 SNHLY and CDR2 FYNNEI come from the germline V gene. The V and J ends lost 2 bases and 5 bases respectively, with 10 bases between them. CDR3 sequence: CASSEQGRDQPQHF. The CDR3 DNA reads as TGTGCCAGCAGTGAACAGGGGAGAGATCAGCCCCAGCATTTT.